The 7 T cell receptor beta chains below were found in one sample sequenced in a study of response to subunit inactivated influenza vaccine. TCRdb recomputed calls from the RT-PCR reads with MiXCR, one row per CDR3 protein. Of around 790,000 distinct CDR3 sequences in the sample, around 20% were seen once. Specimen: PBMCs from blood, collected more than 4 days after vaccination. Receptors originate from a man in his forties or fifties who received an inactivated influenza vaccine.

This clonotype was found a few times. This chain joins TRBV12-3 or TRBV12-4 and TRBJ2-1; D gene ambiguous. The CDR3 is 13 amino acids. V lost 3 bases and J 3 bases, leaving 6 bases between the germline ends. CDR3 loop: CASSFAVYNEQFF. The CDR3 nucleotides are TGTGCCAGCAGTTTCGCGGTCTACAATGAGCAGTTCTTC.

This sequence joins TRBV30 and TRBJ2-5; no firm D call. The CDR3 is 14 amino acids. Trimming took 0 bases from V and 2 from J, leaving 10 bases between them. CDR1 GTSNPN and CDR2 SVGIG come from the germline V gene (reference sequence). The CDR3: CAWSVLPTQETQYF. CDR3 in DNA: TGTGCCTGGAGTGTACTTCCAACTCAAGAGACCCAGTACTTC. Based on the CDR3 plus reference TRBV30 and TRBJ2-5, the full variable domain is SQTIHQWPATLVQPVGSPLSLECTVEGTSNPNLYWYRQAAGRGLQLLFYSVGIGQISSEVPQNLSASRPQDRQFILSSKKLLLSDSGFYLCAWSVLPTQETQYFGPGTRLLVL.

The rearrangement uses TRBV7-2 and TRBJ1-6; the match to TRBD1 covers 10 bases. The CDR3 contains 17 residues. V lost 1 base to trimming and J lost 10 bases; unmatched junction nucleotides: 10. Germline assignment: CDR1 SGHTA and CDR2 FQGNSA. The CDR3 nucleotides are TGTGCCAGCAGCTTAGTACCTTCCGGGACAGGGGTCTCACCCCTCCACTTT. Translated: CASSLVPSGTGVSPLHF.

The chain recombines TRBV12-3 or TRBV12-4 with TRBJ2-2, with 11 bases that match TRBD2. J gave up 3 bases and V 2 bases, and 2 bases lay outside the gene matches. This CDR3 spans 16 amino acids. CDR3 amino acids: CASSLRLAGYTGELFF. Here the CDR3 DNA reads TGTGCCAGCAGTTTAAGACTAGCGGGGTACACCGGGGAGCTGTTTTTT.

This clonotype was picked up a small number of times. The genes are TRBV5-1 and TRBJ2-5; 11 bases align to TRBD2. This CDR3 is built from 16 residues. J gave up 5 bases and V 0 bases, and 6 bases lay outside the gene matches. Germline V gene data show CDR1 as SGHRS and CDR2 as YFSETQ. CDR3: CASSLAPASGRETQYF. Here the CDR3 DNA reads TGCGCCAGCAGCTTGGCCCCGGCTAGCGGGAGGGAGACCCAGTACTTC.

In its sample, this clonotype was seen a few times. The chain links TRBV20-1 to TRBJ2-1; a possible D gene is TRBD2 (6 bases). Trimming pared 3 bases from V and 2 bases from J, leaving 20 bases between. The CDR3 is made up of 17 amino acids. CDR1 and CDR2 (germline): DFQATT, SNEGSKA (reference sequence). The CDR3 loop reads CSASPGRRSSTYNEQFF. CDR3 in DNA: TGCAGTGCTAGCCCAGGGAGGAGGTCCTCTACCTACAATGAGCAGTTCTTC.

The chain employs TRBV10-3 and TRBJ1-5; 7 nucleotides line up with TRBD1. Germline V lookup: CDR1 ENHRY, CDR2 SYGVKD. J lost 6 bases, V lost 0 bases, and 2 bases had no gene match. The CDR3 sequence is 14 residues long. The CDR3 DNA follows: TGTGCCATCAGTGAGTCGACAGGGTTTCAGCCCCAGCATTTT. Encoded protein: CAISESTGFQPQHF.